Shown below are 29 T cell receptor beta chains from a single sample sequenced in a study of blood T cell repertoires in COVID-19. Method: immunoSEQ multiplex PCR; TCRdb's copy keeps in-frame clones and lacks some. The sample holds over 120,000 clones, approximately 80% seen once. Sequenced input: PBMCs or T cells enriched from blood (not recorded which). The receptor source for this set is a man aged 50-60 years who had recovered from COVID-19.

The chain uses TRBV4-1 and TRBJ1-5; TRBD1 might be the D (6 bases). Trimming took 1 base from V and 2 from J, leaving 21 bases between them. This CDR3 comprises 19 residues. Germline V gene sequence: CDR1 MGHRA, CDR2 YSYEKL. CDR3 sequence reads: CASSQGQGRGAFGNQPQHF. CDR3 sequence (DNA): TGCGCCAGCAGCCAAGGTCAGGGGCGAGGGGCATTCGGCAATCAGCCCCAGCATTTT.

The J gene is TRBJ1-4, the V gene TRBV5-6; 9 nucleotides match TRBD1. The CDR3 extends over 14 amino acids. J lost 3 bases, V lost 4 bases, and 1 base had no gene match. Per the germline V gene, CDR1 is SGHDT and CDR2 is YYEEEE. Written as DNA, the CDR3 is TGTGCCAGCAGCCGACAGGGGGCTAATGAAAAACTGTTTTTT. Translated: CASSRQGANEKLFF.

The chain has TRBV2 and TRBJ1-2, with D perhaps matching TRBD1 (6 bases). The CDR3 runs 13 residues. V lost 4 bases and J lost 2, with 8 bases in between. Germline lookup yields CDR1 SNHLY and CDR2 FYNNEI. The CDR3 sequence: CASSVTGNYGYTF. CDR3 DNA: TGTGCCAGCAGTGTAACAGGGAACTATGGCTACACCTTC.

Written as DNA, the CDR3 is TGTGCCAGCAGCCCCGATCACAGGGGCTCCTACGAGCAGTACTTC. Residues: CASSPDHRGSYEQYF. The chain recombines TRBV11-2 with TRBJ2-7, with TRBD1 matching over 7 bases. This CDR3 has 15 residues. Losses at the gene ends were 5 bases for V and 0 bases for J; bases not matched to a gene: 7. CDR1 SGHAT and CDR2 FQNNGV come from the germline V gene.

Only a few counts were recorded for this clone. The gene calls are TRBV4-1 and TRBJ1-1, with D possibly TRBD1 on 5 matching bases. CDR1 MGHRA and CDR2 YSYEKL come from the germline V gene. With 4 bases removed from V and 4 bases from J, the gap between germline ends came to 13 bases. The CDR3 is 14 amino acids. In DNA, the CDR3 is TGCGCCAGCAGCCCGATAAGGGGAAGCACTGAAGCTTTCTTT. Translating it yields CASSPIRGSTEAFF.

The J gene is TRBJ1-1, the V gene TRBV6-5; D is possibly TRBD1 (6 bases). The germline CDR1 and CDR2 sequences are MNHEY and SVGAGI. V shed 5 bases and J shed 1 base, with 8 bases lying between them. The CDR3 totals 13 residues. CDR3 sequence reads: CASSPRGNTEAFF. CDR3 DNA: TGTGCCAGCAGTCCCAGGGGGAACACTGAAGCTTTCTTT.

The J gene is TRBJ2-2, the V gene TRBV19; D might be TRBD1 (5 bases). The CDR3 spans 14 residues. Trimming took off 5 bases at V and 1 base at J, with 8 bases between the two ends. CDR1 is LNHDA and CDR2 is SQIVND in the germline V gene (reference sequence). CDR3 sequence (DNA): TGTGCCAGTAGTGTGACAGAGAACACCGGGGAGCTGTTTTTT. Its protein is CASSVTENTGELFF.

The CDR3: CASSLVGPGDQETQYF. The CDR3 nucleotides read TGCGCCAGCAGCTTGGTGGGTCCGGGGGACCAAGAGACCCAGTACTTC. This rearrangement joins TRBV5-1 to TRBJ2-5; D perhaps matches TRBD2 (6 bases). Germline V gene lookup returns CDR1 SGHRS and CDR2 YFSETQ. This CDR3 is built from 16 residues. Trimming removed 0 bases from V and 0 bases from J, with 12 bases in between.

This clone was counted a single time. Here the CDR3 DNA reads TGTGCCAGCAGCCGTACTGGACTGCAATATGGCTACACCTTC. It specifies CASSRTGLQYGYTF. This chain joins TRBV6-5 and TRBJ1-2; no clear D. The CDR3 is 14 amino acids. With 6 bases removed from V and 5 bases from J, the gap between germline ends came to 16 bases. Germline V gene sequence: CDR1 MNHEY, CDR2 SVGAGI.

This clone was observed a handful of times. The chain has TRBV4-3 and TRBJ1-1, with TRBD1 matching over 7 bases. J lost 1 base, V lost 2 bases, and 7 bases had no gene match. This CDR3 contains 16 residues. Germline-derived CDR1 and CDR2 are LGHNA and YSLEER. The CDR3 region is CASSQLRGTANTEAFF. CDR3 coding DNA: TGCGCCAGCAGCCAACTTCGAGGGACAGCGAACACTGAAGCTTTCTTT.

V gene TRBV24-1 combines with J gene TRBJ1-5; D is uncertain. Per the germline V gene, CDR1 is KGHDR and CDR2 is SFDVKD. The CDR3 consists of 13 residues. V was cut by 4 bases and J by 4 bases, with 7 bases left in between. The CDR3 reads CATSESGNQPQHF. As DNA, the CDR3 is TGTGCCACCAGTGAGTCGGGGAATCAGCCCCAGCATTTT.

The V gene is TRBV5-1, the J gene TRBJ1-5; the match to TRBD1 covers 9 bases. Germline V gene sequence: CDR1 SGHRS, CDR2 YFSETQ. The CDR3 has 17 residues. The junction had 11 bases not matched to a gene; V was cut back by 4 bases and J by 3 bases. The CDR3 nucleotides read TGCGCCAGCAGCCCCGGGACGGGACAGGGTTCCAATCAGCCCCAGCATTTT. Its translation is CASSPGTGQGSNQPQHF.

CDR3 sequence reads: CASSTISGGGREQYF. CDR3 bases: TGTGCCAGCAGTACTATATCGGGGGGGGGCCGCGAGCAGTACTTC. V usage is TRBV28 and J usage is TRBJ2-7, with 8 nucleotides matching TRBD2. V trimming: 5 bases; J trimming: 6 bases; junction bases outside the gene matches: 12. CDR3 size: 15 residues. Per the germline V gene, CDR1 is MDHEN and CDR2 is SYDVKM.

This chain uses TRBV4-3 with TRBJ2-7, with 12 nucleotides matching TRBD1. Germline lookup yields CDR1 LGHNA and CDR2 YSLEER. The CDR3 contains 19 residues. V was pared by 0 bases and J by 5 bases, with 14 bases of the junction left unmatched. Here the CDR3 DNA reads TGCGCCAGCAGCCAAGATCTCGTCGCCGGGACAGGGGGCGACGACGAGCAGTACTTC. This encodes CASSQDLVAGTGGDDEQYF.

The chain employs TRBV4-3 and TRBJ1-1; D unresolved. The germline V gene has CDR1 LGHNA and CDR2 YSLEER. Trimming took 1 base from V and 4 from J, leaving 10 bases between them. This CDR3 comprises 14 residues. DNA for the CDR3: TGCGCCAGCAGCCAAGCGCGTAAGAGCACTGAAGCTTTCTTT. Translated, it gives CASSQARKSTEAFF.

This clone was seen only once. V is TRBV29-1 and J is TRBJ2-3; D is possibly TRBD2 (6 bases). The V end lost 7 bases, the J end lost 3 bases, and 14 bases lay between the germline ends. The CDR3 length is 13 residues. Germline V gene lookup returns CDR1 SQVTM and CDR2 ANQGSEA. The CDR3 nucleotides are TGCAGCGCCCGATTCGGGACTACAGATACGCAGTATTTT. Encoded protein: CSARFGTTDTQYF.

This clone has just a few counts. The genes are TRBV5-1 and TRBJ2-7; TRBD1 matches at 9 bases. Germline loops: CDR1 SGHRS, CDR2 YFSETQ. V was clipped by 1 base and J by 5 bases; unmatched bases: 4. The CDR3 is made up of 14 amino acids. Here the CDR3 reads CASSLFTGGDEQYF. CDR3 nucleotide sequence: TGCGCCAGCAGCTTGTTTACAGGGGGCGACGAGCAGTACTTC. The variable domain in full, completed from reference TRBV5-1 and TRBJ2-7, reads KAGVTQTPRYLIKTRGQQVTLSCSPISGHRSVSWYQQTPGQGLQFLFEYFSETQRNKGNFPGRFSGRQFSNSRSEMNVSTLELGDSALYLCASSLFTGGDEQYFGPGTRLTVT.

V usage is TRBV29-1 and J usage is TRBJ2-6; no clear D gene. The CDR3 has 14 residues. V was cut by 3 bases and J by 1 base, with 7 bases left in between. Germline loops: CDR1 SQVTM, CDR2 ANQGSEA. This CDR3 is CSVDPQSGANVLTF. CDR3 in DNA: TGCAGCGTTGATCCCCAGTCTGGGGCCAACGTCCTGACTTTC.

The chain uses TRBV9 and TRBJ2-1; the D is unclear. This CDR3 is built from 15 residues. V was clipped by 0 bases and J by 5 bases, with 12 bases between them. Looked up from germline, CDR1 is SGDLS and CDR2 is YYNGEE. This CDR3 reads CASSVGPLANNEQFF. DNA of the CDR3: TGTGCCAGCAGCGTAGGGCCGTTAGCAAACAATGAGCAGTTCTTC.

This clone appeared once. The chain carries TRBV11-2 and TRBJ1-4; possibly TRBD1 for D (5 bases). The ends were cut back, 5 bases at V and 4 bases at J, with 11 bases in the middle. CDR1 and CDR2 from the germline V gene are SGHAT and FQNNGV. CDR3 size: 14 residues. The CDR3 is CASSLDSFNEKLFF. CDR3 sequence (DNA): TGTGCCAGCAGCCTCGACAGCTTTAATGAAAAACTGTTTTTT. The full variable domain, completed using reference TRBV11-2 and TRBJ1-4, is EAGVAQSPRYKIIEKRQSVAFWCNPISGHATLYWYQQILGQGPKLLIQFQNNGVVDDSQLPKDRFSAERLKGVDSTLKIQPAKLEDSAVYLCASSLDSFNEKLFFGSGTQLSVL.

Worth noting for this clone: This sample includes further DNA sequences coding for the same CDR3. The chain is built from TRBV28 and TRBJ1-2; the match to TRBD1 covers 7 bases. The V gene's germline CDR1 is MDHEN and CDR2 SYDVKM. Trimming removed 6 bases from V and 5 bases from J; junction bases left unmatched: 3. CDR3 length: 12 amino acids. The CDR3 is CASSTGEYGYTF. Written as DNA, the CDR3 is TGTGCCAGCAGCACAGGGGAGTATGGCTACACCTTC.

CDR3 sequence (DNA): TGCGCCAGCAGCCCCGAGACAGGGGGCACCGAAGCTTTCTTT. This codes for CASSPETGGTEAFF. The chain combines TRBV4-3 with TRBJ1-1; 10 bases map to TRBD1. CDR1 and CDR2 from the germline V gene are LGHNA and YSLEER. CDR3 length: 14 amino acids. V lost 4 bases to trimming and J lost 8 bases; unmatched junction nucleotides: 7.

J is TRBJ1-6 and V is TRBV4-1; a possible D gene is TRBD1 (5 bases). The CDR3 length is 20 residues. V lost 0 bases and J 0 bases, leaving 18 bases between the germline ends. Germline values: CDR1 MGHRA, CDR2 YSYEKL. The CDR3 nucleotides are TGCGCCAGCAGCCAAGAAGTTATTAGCAGGGCTGGCTCCTATAATTCACCCCTCCACTTT. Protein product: CASSQEVISRAGSYNSPLHF.

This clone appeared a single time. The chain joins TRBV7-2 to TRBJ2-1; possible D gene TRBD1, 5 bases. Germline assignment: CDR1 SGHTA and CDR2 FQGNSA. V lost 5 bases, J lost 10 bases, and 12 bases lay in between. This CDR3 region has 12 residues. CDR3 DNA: TGTGCCAGCAGCCCGAGCCGGACAGAGCAGTTCTTC. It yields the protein CASSPSRTEQFF.

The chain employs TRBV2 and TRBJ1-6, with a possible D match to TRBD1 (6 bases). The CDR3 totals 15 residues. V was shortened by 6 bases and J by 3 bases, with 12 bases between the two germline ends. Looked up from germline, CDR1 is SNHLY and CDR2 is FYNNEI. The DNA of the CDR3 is TGTGCCAGCAGACAGGGCAACATCTATAATTCACCCCTCCACTTT. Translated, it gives CASRQGNIYNSPLHF.

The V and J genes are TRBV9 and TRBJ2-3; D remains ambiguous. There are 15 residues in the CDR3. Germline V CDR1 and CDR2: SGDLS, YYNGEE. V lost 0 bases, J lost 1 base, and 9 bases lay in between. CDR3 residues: CASSVAQVRTDTQYF. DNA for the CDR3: TGTGCCAGCAGCGTAGCCCAGGTTCGCACAGATACGCAGTATTTT. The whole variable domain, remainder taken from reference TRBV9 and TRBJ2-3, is DSGVTQTPKHLITATGQRVTLRCSPRSGDLSVYWYQQSLDQGLQFLIQYYNGEERAKGNILERFSAQQFPDLHSELNLSSLELGDSALYFCASSVAQVRTDTQYFGPGTRLTVL.

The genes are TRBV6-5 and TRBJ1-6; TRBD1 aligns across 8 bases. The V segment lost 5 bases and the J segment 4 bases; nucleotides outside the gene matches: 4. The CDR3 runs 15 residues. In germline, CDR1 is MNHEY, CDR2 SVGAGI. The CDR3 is CASSLDRAYNSPLHF. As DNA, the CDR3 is TGTGCCAGCAGTCTGGACAGGGCGTATAATTCACCCCTCCACTTT.

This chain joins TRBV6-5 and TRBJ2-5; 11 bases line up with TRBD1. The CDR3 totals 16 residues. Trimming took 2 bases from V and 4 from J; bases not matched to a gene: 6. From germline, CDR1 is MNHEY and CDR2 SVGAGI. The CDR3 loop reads CASSYPGQGGRETQYF. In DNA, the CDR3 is TGTGCCAGCAGTTACCCGGGACAGGGGGGGAGAGAGACCCAGTACTTC.

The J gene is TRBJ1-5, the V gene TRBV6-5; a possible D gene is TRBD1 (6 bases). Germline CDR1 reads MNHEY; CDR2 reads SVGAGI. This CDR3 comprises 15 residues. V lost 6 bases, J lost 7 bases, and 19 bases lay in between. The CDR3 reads CASSAGTISRQPQHF. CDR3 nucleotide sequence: TGTGCCAGCAGCGCCGGGACAATCTCTCGGCAGCCCCAGCATTTT.